What follows are 23 T cell receptor beta chains derived from one specimen sequenced in a study of cytomegalovirus exposure and HLA in healthy donors. Amplification used 60 Vbeta primers and 13 Jbeta primers. Assay used: immunoSEQ multiplex PCR; TCRdb lists only in-frame clones, some missing. Its clone listing holds 110,000 to 150,000 clones. The material sequenced was PBMCs. The receptors come from a male donor in good health and CMV-seronegative.

The genes are TRBV6-1 and TRBJ2-1; 9 bases align to TRBD1. The CDR3 consists of 15 residues. Germline loops: CDR1 MNHNS, CDR2 SASEGT. V gave up 5 bases and J gave up 6 bases; unmatched junction bases: 8. Written as DNA, the CDR3 is TGTGCCAGCAGTCTCCGGGACAGGGATTTCAATGAGCAGTTCTTC. Protein product: CASSLRDRDFNEQFF.

The chain recombines TRBV19 with TRBJ2-7; D perhaps matches TRBD2 (6 bases). The germline V gene has CDR1 LNHDA and CDR2 SQIVND (reference sequence). Trimming took 6 bases from V and 1 from J, leaving 16 bases between them. CDR3 length equals 15 residues. The CDR3 DNA reads TGTGCCAGTAGCGGTGCCTACGGGGGATCCTACGAGCAGTACTTC. Its protein is CASSGAYGGSYEQYF. The full variable domain, its missing parts supplied by reference TRBV19 and TRBJ2-7, is DGGITQSPKYLFRKEGQNVTLSCEQNLNHDAMYWYRQDPGQGLRLIYYSQIVNDFQKGDIAEGYSVSREKKESFPLTVTSAQKNPTAFYLCASSGAYGGSYEQYFGPGTRLTVT.

V gene TRBV6-6 combines with J gene TRBJ2-7, with a possible D match to TRBD1 (5 bases). The CDR3 has 15 amino acids. V was pared by 5 bases and J by 2 bases, with 16 bases between. The germline V gene has CDR1 MNHNY and CDR2 SVGAGI (reference sequence). For the CDR3, the DNA is TGTGCCAGCAGTCGAGACAGACCACCAACCTACGAGCAGTACTTC. Its protein product is CASSRDRPPTYEQYF.

The CDR3 loop is CASSLPGTEAFF. The CDR3 DNA reads as TGCGCCAGCAGCTTGCCGGGGACTGAAGCTTTCTTT. The V and J genes are TRBV5-1 and TRBJ1-1; D is unresolved. This CDR3 region has 12 residues. Germline V lookup: CDR1 SGHRS, CDR2 YFSETQ. The V end was cut by 1 base, the J end by 5 bases, with 6 bases between.

The chain joins TRBV5-1 to TRBJ2-2, with D uncertain. The germline gives CDR1 SGHRS, CDR2 YFSETQ. There are 12 residues in the CDR3. Trimming stripped 1 base from V and 5 bases from J, with 3 bases between. CDR3 residues: CASSLQTGELFF. Here the CDR3 DNA reads TGCGCCAGCAGCTTGCAGACCGGGGAGCTGTTTTTT.

The J gene is TRBJ2-7, the V gene TRBV7-2, with D perhaps TRBD2 (6 bases). Trimming removed 6 bases at V and 7 bases at J, with 19 bases between. The CDR3 has 14 amino acids. Germline V gene sequence: CDR1 SGHTA, CDR2 FQGNSA. CDR3 sequence (DNA): TGTGCCAGCAGAATAGAGGCCCTAGCGTGGGAGCAGTACTTC. This sequence encodes CASRIEALAWEQYF.

This sequence joins TRBV6-5 and TRBJ2-7; 13 nucleotides align to TRBD2. Germline V gene lookup returns CDR1 MNHEY and CDR2 SVGAGI. The J segment lost 9 bases and the V segment lost 5 bases, leaving 7 bases of the junction unmatched. There are 14 residues in the CDR3. DNA of the CDR3: TGTGCCAGCAGTGGGGGACTAGCGGGGTTTGGGCAGTACTTC. Its translation is CASSGGLAGFGQYF.

The CDR3 reads CASSRTGYNEQFF. CDR3 DNA: TGTGCCAGCAGCCGGACAGGGTACAATGAGCAGTTCTTC. This sequence joins TRBV2 and TRBJ2-1, with 8 positions matching TRBD1. Trimming removed 6 bases from V and 4 bases from J; junction bases left unmatched: 2. The CDR3 runs 13 residues. Germline V gene data show CDR1 as SNHLY and CDR2 as FYNNEI.

This sequence joins TRBV11-2 and TRBJ2-3, with 7 bases that match TRBD1. V shed 2 bases, J shed 1 base, and the junction held 3 bases outside the gene matches. Germline CDR1 is SGHAT and CDR2 is FQNNGV. There are 15 residues in the CDR3. This CDR3 is CASSLRDRGTDTQYF. Written as DNA, the CDR3 is TGTGCCAGCAGCTTACGGGACAGAGGCACAGATACGCAGTATTTT.

The rearrangement joins TRBV6-1 to TRBJ2-2; tentatively, D is TRBD2 (6 bases). The CDR3 runs 14 residues. Germline CDR1 MNHNS, CDR2 SASEGT. Deletions cut 2 bases from V and 3 bases from J, with 7 bases between. CDR3: CASSEQRDTGELFF. The CDR3, as DNA: TGTGCCAGCAGTGAACAGCGGGACACCGGGGAGCTGTTTTTT.

The V gene is TRBV7-9, the J gene TRBJ2-5; TRBD1 matches 9 bases. Germline CDR1 is SEHNR and CDR2 is FQNEAQ (reference sequence). V lost 5 bases to trimming and J lost 4 bases; unmatched junction nucleotides: 8. The CDR3 is made up of 15 amino acids. The chain's CDR3 is CASSPNDRGSETQYF. The CDR3 DNA reads as TGTGCCAGCAGCCCCAACGACAGGGGGTCAGAGACCCAGTACTTC. Looking up the rest from reference TRBV7-9 and TRBJ2-5 gives the full variable domain: DTGVSQNPRHKITKRGQNVTFRCDPISEHNRLYWYRQTLGQGPEFLTYFQNEAQLEKSRLLSDRFSAERPKGSFSTLEIQRTEQGDSAMYLCASSPNDRGSETQYFGPGTRLLVL.

This chain connects TRBV30 to TRBJ1-1, with D possibly being TRBD1 (5 bases). CDR3 size: 12 residues. Per germline, CDR1 GTSNPN and CDR2 SVGIG (reference sequence). V gave up 2 bases and J gave up 3 bases, with 7 bases separating them. Here the CDR3 reads CAWSKGYTEAFF. CDR3 coding DNA: TGTGCCTGGAGTAAGGGGTACACTGAAGCTTTCTTT.

This chain uses TRBV30 with TRBJ1-6, with 10 bases that match TRBD1. V was pared by 3 bases and J by 7 bases, with 3 bases of the junction left unmatched. The CDR3 is 14 residues long. Germline CDR1 is GTSNPN and CDR2 is SVGIG (reference sequence). CDR3 in amino acids: CAWRGQGPNSPLHF. CDR3 DNA sequence: TGTGCCTGGAGGGGACAGGGGCCGAATTCACCCCTCCACTTT.

The chain is built from TRBV4-3 and TRBJ2-5; 10 bases are a match to TRBD1. From germline, CDR1 is LGHNA and CDR2 YSLEER. The CDR3 covers 16 residues. Trimming took 3 bases from V and 4 from J; bases not matched to a gene: 8. The CDR3: CASSHSGTGVGETQYF. CDR3 DNA sequence: TGCGCCAGCAGCCACTCCGGGACAGGGGTTGGAGAGACCCAGTACTTC.

The V call is TRBV20-1, the J call TRBJ2-1; no firm D call. V shed 3 bases and J shed 7 bases, with 7 bases lying between them. CDR1 DFQATT and CDR2 SNEGSKA come from the germline V gene (reference sequence). The CDR3 is 11 residues long. This CDR3 is CSARSLNEQFF. CDR3 bases: TGCAGTGCTAGGTCTTTGAATGAGCAGTTCTTC.

The chain recombines TRBV19 with TRBJ1-4; TRBD1 agrees at 7 bases. CDR3 length: 19 residues. The ends lost 5 bases at V and 1 base at J; junction bases unmatched: 16. Germline loops: CDR1 LNHDA, CDR2 SQIVND (reference sequence). As DNA, the CDR3 is TGTGCCAGTAGTGAATTCATCGAGGGACAGCTAGTAACTAATGAAAAACTGTTTTTT. Encoded protein: CASSEFIEGQLVTNEKLFF.

V is TRBV30 and J is TRBJ2-1; 9 positions agree with TRBD2. Unmatched junction bases numbered 15, after V lost 3 bases and J lost 6 bases. Germline values: CDR1 GTSNPN, CDR2 SVGIG (reference sequence). This CDR3 is built from 17 residues. This chain's CDR3 is CAWRAAGGPISRNEQFF. The DNA of the CDR3 is TGTGCCTGGAGGGCAGCGGGGGGCCCCATTTCGCGCAATGAGCAGTTCTTC.

The chain employs TRBV7-2 and TRBJ1-1, with D possibly TRBD1 on 5 matching bases. V was cut by 2 bases and J by 4 bases, with 14 bases left in between. The CDR3 loop spans 15 amino acids. Per germline, CDR1 SGHTA and CDR2 FQGNSA. The CDR3 nucleotides read TGTGCCAGCAGCTTAAAAAGCAGGGTCCGCACTGAAGCTTTCTTT. Its protein product is CASSLKSRVRTEAFF.

This chain joins TRBV5-1 and TRBJ2-3; 7 positions agree with TRBD2. Trimming cost V 3 bases and J 6 bases; bases outside gene matches: 7. CDR3 length equals 14 residues. In germline, CDR1 is SGHRS, CDR2 YFSETQ. CDR3 nucleotides: TGCGCCAGCAGCTCAGCGGGATCGGGGGATACGCAGTATTTT. Encoded protein: CASSSAGSGDTQYF.

The rearrangement joins TRBV15 to TRBJ2-7; 12 bases are a match to TRBD2. Germline CDR1 LNHNV, CDR2 YYDKDF (reference sequence). V shed 4 bases and J 2 bases; nucleotides not matched to a gene: 6. The CDR3 sequence is 16 residues long. This CDR3 reads CATSKGTSGRAYEQYF. The DNA for the CDR3 is TGTGCCACCAGCAAAGGGACTAGCGGGCGTGCCTACGAGCAGTACTTC.

CDR3 protein: CASSSTGASGEQYF. In DNA, the CDR3 is TGTGCCAGCAGTTCCACAGGGGCGTCCGGCGAGCAGTACTTC. This chain joins TRBV6-5 and TRBJ2-7, with 7 bases matching TRBD1. Germline V gives CDR1 MNHEY, CDR2 SVGAGI. The CDR3 sequence is 14 residues long. V shed 4 bases, J shed 6 bases, and the junction held 9 bases outside the gene matches.

V gene TRBV10-2 combines with J gene TRBJ2-5; TRBD1 matches 10 bases. Germline V lookup: CDR1 WSHSY, CDR2 SAAADI. The CDR3 is 14 amino acids. V gave up 6 bases and J gave up 2 bases; unmatched junction bases: 3. CDR3 nucleotide sequence: TGCGCCAGCAGGCCGGGACAGGGGCAAGAGACCCAGTACTTC. This translates into CASRPGQGQETQYF.

This rearrangement joins TRBV9 to TRBJ1-1; D possibly corresponds to TRBD1 (5 bases). Germline V gene sequence: CDR1 SGDLS, CDR2 YYNGEE. The germline V and J ends were trimmed by 7 bases and 4 bases, with 14 bases remaining between them. The CDR3 is made up of 13 amino acids. Written as DNA, the CDR3 is TGTGCCAGCCAGTCAGGGTGGGGCACTGAAGCTTTCTTT. Residues: CASQSGWGTEAFF. The variable domain in full, completed from reference TRBV9 and TRBJ1-1, reads DSGVTQTPKHLITATGQRVTLRCSPRSGDLSVYWYQQSLDQGLQFLIQYYNGEERAKGNILERFSAQQFPDLHSELNLSSLELGDSALYFCASQSGWGTEAFFGQGTRLTVV.